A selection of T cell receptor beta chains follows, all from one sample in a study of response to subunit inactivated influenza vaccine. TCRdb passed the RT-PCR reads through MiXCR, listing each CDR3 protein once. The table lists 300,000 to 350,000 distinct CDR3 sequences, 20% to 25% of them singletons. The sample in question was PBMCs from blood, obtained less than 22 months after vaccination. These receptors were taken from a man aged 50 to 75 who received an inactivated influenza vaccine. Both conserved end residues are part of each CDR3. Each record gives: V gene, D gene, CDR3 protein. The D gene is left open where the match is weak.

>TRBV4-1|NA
CASSHDPVSPLHF
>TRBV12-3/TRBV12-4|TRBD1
CASSSQGAANQPQHF
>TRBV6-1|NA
CASSELPGPGPQHF
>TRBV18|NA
CASSPPSGGRTYGYTF
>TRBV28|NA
CASSLSTGGGTEAFF
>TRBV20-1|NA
CSARVERQFF
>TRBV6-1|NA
CASSPTLNSNQPQHF
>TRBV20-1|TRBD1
CSASPTGVATEAFF
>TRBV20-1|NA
CSARLGGSSYEQYF
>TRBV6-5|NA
CASSYSNHRSGGYTF
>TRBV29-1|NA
CSVDGVTGEETQYF
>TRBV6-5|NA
CASSYSGAGGEKLFF
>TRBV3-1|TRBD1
CASSLTGLPLGTGANVLTF
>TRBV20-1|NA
CSARGTTGSYNSPLHF
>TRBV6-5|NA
CASSSRAYSPLHF
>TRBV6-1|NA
CANLGTEHRDYGYTF
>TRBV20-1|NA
CSARGTYGYTF
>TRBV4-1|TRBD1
CASSPWTGYEQYF
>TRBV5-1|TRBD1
CASSETGTGLNEQYF
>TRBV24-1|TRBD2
CATSDWRGGNEQFF
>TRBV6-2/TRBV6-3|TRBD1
CASRKQGGEQYF
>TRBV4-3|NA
CASSHAYNQPHLNYGYTF
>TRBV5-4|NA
CASSVFAGGGSYNEQFF
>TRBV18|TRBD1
CASSPGTGGLEQFF